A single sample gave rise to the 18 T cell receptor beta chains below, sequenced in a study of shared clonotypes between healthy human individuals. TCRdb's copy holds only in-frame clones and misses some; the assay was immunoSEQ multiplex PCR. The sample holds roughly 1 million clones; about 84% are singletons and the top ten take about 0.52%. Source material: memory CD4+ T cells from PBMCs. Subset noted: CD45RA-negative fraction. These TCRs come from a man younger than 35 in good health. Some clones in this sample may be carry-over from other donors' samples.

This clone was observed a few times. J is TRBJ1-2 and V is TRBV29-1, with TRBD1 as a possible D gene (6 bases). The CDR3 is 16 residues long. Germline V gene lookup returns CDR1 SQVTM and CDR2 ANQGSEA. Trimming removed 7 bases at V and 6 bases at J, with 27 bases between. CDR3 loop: CSATGGGAGVVDGYTF. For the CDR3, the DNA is TGCAGCGCCACTGGTGGGGGCGCTGGGGTAGTGGATGGCTACACCTTC.

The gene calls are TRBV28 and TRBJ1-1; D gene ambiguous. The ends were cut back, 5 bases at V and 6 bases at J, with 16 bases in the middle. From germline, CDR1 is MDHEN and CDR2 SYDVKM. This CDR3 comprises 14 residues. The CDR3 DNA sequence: TGTGCCAGCAGTCCGAGGCAGTTCATGGCTGAAGCTTTCTTT. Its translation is CASSPRQFMAEAFF.

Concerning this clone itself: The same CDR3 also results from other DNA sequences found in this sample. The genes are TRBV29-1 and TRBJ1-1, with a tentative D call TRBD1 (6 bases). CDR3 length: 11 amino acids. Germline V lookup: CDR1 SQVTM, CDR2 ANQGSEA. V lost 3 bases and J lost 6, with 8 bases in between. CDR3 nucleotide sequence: TGCAGCGTTGACAGGGGTTCTGAAGCTTTCTTT. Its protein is CSVDRGSEAFF.

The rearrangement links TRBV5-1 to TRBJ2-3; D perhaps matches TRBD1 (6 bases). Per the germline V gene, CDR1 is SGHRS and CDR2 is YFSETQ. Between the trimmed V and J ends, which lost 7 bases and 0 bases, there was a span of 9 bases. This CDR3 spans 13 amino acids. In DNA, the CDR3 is TGCGCCAGCGGCAGGGGTAGCACAGATACGCAGTATTTT. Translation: CASGRGSTDTQYF.

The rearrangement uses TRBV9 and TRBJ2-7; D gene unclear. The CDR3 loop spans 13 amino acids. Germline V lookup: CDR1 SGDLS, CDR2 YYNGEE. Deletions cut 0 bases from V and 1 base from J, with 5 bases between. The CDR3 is CASSVGVSYEQYF. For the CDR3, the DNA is TGTGCCAGCAGCGTAGGAGTGTCCTACGAGCAGTACTTC. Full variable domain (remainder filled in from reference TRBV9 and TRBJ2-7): DSGVTQTPKHLITATGQRVTLRCSPRSGDLSVYWYQQSLDQGLQFLIQYYNGEERAKGNILERFSAQQFPDLHSELNLSSLELGDSALYFCASSVGVSYEQYFGPGTRLTVT.

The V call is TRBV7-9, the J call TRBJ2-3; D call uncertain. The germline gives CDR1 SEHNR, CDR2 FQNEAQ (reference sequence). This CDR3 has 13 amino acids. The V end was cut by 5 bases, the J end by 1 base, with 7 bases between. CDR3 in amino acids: CASSQDGTDTQYF. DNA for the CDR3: TGTGCCAGCAGCCAGGACGGCACAGATACGCAGTATTTT.

The chain's CDR3 is CASSLDLLSPARDTQYF. CDR3 nucleotide sequence: TGTGCCAGCAGCTTAGATCTACTATCCCCCGCACGAGATACGCAGTATTTT. J is TRBJ2-3 and V is TRBV11-2; D gene uncertain. The CDR3 covers 17 residues. CDR1 is SGHAT, CDR2 FQNNGV, per germline. V lost 0 bases and J lost 5, with 18 bases in between.

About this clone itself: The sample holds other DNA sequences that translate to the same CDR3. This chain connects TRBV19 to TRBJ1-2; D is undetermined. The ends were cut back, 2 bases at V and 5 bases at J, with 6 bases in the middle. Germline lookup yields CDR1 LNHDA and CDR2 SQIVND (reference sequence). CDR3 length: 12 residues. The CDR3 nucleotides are TGTGCCAGTAGTATAAGATCGTATGGCTACACCTTC. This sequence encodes CASSIRSYGYTF.

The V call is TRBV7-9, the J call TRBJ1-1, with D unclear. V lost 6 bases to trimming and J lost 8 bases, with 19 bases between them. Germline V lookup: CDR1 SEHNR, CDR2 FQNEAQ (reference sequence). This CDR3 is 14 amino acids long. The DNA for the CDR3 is TGTGCCAGCAGGTGGATTGCGGACTCAGAAGAAGCTTTCTTT. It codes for CASRWIADSEEAFF.

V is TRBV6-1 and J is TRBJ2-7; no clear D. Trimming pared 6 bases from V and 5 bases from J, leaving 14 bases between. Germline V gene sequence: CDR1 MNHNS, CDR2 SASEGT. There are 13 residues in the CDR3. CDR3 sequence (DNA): TGTGCCAGCAGCTATTCTTTTTCCAACGAGCAGTACTTC. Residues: CASSYSFSNEQYF.

The CDR3 DNA reads as TGTGCCAGCAGCCTCCTGTACTTC. As protein: CASSLLYF. The gene calls are TRBV13 and TRBJ2-5; unclear D gene. Trimming took 5 bases from V and 13 from J, leaving 5 bases between them. This CDR3 contains 8 residues. The V gene's germline CDR1 is PRHDT and CDR2 FYEKMQ (reference sequence).

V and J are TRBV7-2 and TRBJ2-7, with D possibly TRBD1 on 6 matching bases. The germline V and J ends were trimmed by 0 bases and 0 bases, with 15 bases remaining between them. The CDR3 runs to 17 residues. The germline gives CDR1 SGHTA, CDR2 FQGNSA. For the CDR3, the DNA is TGTGCCAGCAGCTTAGCGGGGGCCAGGGGAGACTCCTACGAGCAGTACTTC. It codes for CASSLAGARGDSYEQYF.

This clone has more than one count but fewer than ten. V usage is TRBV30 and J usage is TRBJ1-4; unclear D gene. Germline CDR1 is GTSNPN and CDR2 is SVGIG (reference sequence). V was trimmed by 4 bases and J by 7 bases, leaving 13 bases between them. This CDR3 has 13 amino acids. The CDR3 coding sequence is TGTGCCTGGAATTTAGGCTTATCTGAAAAACTGTTTTTT. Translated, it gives CAWNLGLSEKLFF.

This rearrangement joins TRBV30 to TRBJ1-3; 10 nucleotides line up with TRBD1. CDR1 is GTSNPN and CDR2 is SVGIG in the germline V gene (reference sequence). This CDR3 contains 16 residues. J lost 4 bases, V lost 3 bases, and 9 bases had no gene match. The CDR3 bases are TGTGCCTGGAGCCCCGGGACAGGGGTAGGAGGAAACACCATATATTTT. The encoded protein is CAWSPGTGVGGNTIYF.

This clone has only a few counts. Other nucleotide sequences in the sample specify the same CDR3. The CDR3 nucleotides read TGTGCCAGCAGTGGCCTGGCAGATACGCAGTATTTT. Protein product: CASSGLADTQYF. The chain recombines TRBV6-1 with TRBJ2-3, with unresolved D. V lost 4 bases and J 4 bases, leaving 6 bases between the germline ends. Germline values: CDR1 MNHNS, CDR2 SASEGT. There are 12 residues in the CDR3.

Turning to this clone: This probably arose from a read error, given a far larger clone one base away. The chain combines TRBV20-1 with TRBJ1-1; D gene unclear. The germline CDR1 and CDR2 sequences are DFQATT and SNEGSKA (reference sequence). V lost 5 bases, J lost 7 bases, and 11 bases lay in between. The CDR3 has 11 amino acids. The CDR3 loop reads CSAGARDEAFF. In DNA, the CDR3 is TGCAGTGCTGGTGCCAGAGATGAAGCTTTCTTT.

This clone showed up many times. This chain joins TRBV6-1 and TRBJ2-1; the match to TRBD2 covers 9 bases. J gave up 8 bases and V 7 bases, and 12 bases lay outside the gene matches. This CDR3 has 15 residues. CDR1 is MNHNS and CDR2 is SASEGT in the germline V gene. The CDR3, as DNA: TGTGCCAGCATACCCGGGACTAGCTTTACTCATGAGCAGTTCTTC. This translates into CASIPGTSFTHEQFF.

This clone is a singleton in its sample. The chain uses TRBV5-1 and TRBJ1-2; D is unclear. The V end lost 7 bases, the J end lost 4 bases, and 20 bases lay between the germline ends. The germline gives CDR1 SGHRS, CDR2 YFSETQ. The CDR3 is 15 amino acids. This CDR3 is CASRRAQDSSYGYTF. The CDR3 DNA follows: TGCGCCAGCCGCCGGGCCCAGGATTCTTCCTATGGCTACACCTTC.